This T cell receptor (beta chain) was observed in a study of beta chain features in type 1 diabetes (dated by TCRdb to 2017 to 2018). Regarding the complete study: Mean age, gender distribution, total cell number and subset yield were not different between patients and healthy donors. A total of approximately 110,000,000 sorted cells were examined across all samples, and a strong correlation was observed between cell number per subset and RNA yield. Whereas all 28 donors provided naive and central memory subsets, regulatory and stem cell-like memory subsets were isolated from just 8 patients and about 8 healthy donors. In the study, recently diagnosed type 1 diabetes patients and matched healthy donors were compared on the TCRB repertoires of their sorted circulating CD4+ T cell subsets. What the work shows at the level of the full study, not this receptor alone: In all four CD4+ subsets, TCRB CDR3 length was moderately but significantly shorter in type 1 diabetes patients. Naive, central memory and regulatory TCRB repertoires appeared to be more alike among patients than among healthy donors. Because cDNA was sequenced instead of genomic DNA, highly expressing activated cells could be over-represented, though the groups showed no difference in activation or CD3 levels. Shorter templates might be favored by PCR, yet because patient and control samples were amplified and corrected together, any such skew would affect both groups equally. At VDJ recombination sites, type 1 diabetes patients had fewer insertions and more deleted nucleotides, which implies abnormalities in thymic rearrangement. Because the HLA sub-analyses included only small numbers of individuals, any influence of HLA type on TCRB rearrangement was left unresolved.

The entire isolated RNA was reverse transcribed using the High Capacity cDNA Reverse Transcription Kit, and thus expressed TCRB transcripts were sequenced. Deep immunoSEQ sequencing was applied to naive, central memory and regulatory T cell samples, giving an average of roughly 3.6 million total reads per sample. Sorted cells were lysed in RLT buffer, and RNA was extracted using DNase-treated RNeasy Micro or Mini kits according to cell number. Each cell subset was processed on its own to prevent cross-contamination, while patient and healthy donor samples were processed together. The immunoSEQ multiplex PCR was used to amplify TCRB sequences from cDNA, generating 87-bp fragments that spanned the CDR3 region. Sequencing of the amplicons was performed on the Illumina HiSeq platform. On the study's bioinformatics: PCR bias was computationally corrected using synthetic template baselines, reads within Hamming distance 2 were collapsed, and singletons that could not be merged were discarded. Reads were aligned against IMGT so that V, D and J genes, CDR3 length and insertions or deletions at six rearrangement sites could be assigned. Within each subset, clonotype counts were normalized to the number of sorted cells before true diversity and Gini coefficients were calculated with the tcR R package. Repertoire sharing was quantified using the overlap coefficient calculated on TCRB nucleotide sequences. Out-of-frame TCRB sequences from naive cells were analyzed to stand in for the pre-selection repertoire. TCRdb stores this immuneACCESS table with in-frame sequences only. Part of the clones is absent; in the studies checked, under half of the shortfall reflects unresolved V genes, and no reason is known for the rest. From that table come the V and J calls and clone size; the DNA was used to work out D and trimming. The sample table lists roughly 370,000 clones, about 14% of them with a count of one. The ten largest clones take up approximately 0.038% of the sample.

Each donor gave one peripheral blood draw, averaging approximately 120 mL, which was collected into heparinised tubes. A BD FACSAria II and a panel including CD45RO, CCR7, CD25, CD127, CD95 and CD27 were used to sort naive, central memory, regulatory and stem cell-like memory CD4+ T cells. Every sorted population had a purity above 98%. PBMCs were isolated right away by Lymphoprep density gradient centrifugation and were stained directly, without culture. So that batch effects would be minimized, each experiment stained and sorted samples in pairs, pairing one healthy donor with one patient. Details on this clone: Its specific antigen is unknown. Base quality data are lacking; no much larger clone is found one base away.

Sequences ENHRY (CDR1) and SYGVKD (CDR2) are obtained from the germline V gene. The CDR3 sequence holds 12 residues, the cysteine and phenylalanine included. The kept DNA is CDR3 alone, 36 bases in frame from the first base. Cut back by 6 bases and 10 bases, the V and J ends lie 13 bases apart. The chain was built from TRBV10-3 and TRBJ2-1, with no confident D gene call. This TCR came from a young man in good health. The specimen sequenced was naive CD4+ T cells from blood. The sample's cell subset or site label, decoded: true naive CD4+ T cells. Read as DNA, the sequence is TGTGCCATCAGGGGTGAATTACAGGAGCAGTTCTTC. Its protein reads: CAIRGELQEQFF.